The 25 T cell receptor beta chains below come from one sample, sequenced in a study of shared clonotypes between healthy human individuals. Only in-frame clones appear in the TCRdb table, and some are missing; sequencing was by immunoSEQ multiplex PCR. The table includes a few million clones, approximately 95% detected once. The sequenced sample was naive CD4+ T cells from PBMCs. Stated subset: CD45RA+ positively selected. The receptors originated from a man aged 18 to 30 in good health. Some clones in this sample may be carry-over from other donors' samples.

The chain links TRBV7-2 to TRBJ2-1; maybe TRBD1 (5 bases). Trimming took 6 bases from V and 9 from J, leaving 24 bases between them. CDR3 length: 16 residues. Per the germline V gene, CDR1 is SGHTA and CDR2 is FQGNSA. The CDR3 spells CASSLRVVAGMGEQFF. For the CDR3, the DNA is TGTGCCAGCAGTCTTAGGGTTGTGGCAGGGATGGGTGAGCAGTTCTTC.

The V and J genes are TRBV1 and TRBJ2-2; the D segment call TRBD1 is taken from the table without a DNA check. TRBV1 is reported as a pseudogene. CDR3 length: 17 amino acids. The CDR3 sequence: CTSSQAWGEWYTGELFF. The CDR3 nucleotides are TGCACCAGCAGCCAGGCGTGGGGCGAATGGTACACCGGGGAGCTGTTTTTT.

This chain uses TRBV30 with TRBJ1-4, with D possibly being TRBD1 (5 bases). The ends were cut back, 2 bases at V and 4 bases at J, with 11 bases in the middle. Germline V gene sequence: CDR1 GTSNPN, CDR2 SVGIG (reference sequence). The CDR3 has 14 residues. CDR3: CAWSTGRINEKLFF. The CDR3 DNA sequence: TGTGCCTGGAGTACGGGACGGATTAATGAAAAACTGTTTTTT.

This chain joins TRBV9 and TRBJ2-5; D unclear. The CDR3 covers 13 residues. Deletions cut 4 bases from V and 5 bases from J, with 12 bases between. Germline V gene data show CDR1 as SGDLS and CDR2 as YYNGEE. As DNA, the CDR3 is TGTGCCAGCAGCCCTGACTCCGGTGAGACCCAGTACTTC. Protein sequence: CASSPDSGETQYF.

The chain uses TRBV30 and TRBJ1-6; D is unresolved. The V gene lost 0 bases and the J gene lost 9 bases, with 3 bases spanning the gap. Germline V CDR1 and CDR2: GTSNPN, SVGIG (reference sequence). The CDR3 is 11 residues long. Here the CDR3 reads CAWSVSSPLHF. The CDR3 DNA follows: TGTGCCTGGAGTGTATCTTCACCCCTCCACTTT. The whole variable domain, filled in from reference TRBV30 and TRBJ1-6, reads SQTIHQWPATLVQPVGSPLSLECTVEGTSNPNLYWYRQAAGRGLQLLFYSVGIGQISSEVPQNLSASRPQDRQFILSSKKLLLSDSGFYLCAWSVSSPLHFGNGTRLTVT.

The genes are TRBV6-5 and TRBJ1-2; D not resolved. The CDR3 contains 13 residues. Germline-derived CDR1 and CDR2 are MNHEY and SVGAGI. V was clipped by 6 bases and J by 2 bases, with 10 bases between them. The CDR3 loop is CASRIDGNYGYTF. CDR3 in DNA: TGTGCCAGCAGAATCGACGGGAACTATGGCTACACCTTC.

The V gene is TRBV9, the J gene TRBJ1-5, with no clear D. The CDR3 covers 17 residues. V was clipped by 0 bases and J by 0 bases, with 13 bases between them. Germline-derived CDR1 and CDR2 are SGDLS and YYNGEE. The CDR3 DNA follows: TGTGCCAGCAGCGTAGCTCTGTACGACCATAGCAATCAGCCCCAGCATTTT. Amino acids: CASSVALYDHSNQPQHF.

V gene TRBV4-2 combines with J gene TRBJ2-1, with 9 bases identical to TRBD2. Germline values: CDR1 LGHNA, CDR2 YNFKEQ. V was clipped by 2 bases and J by 0 bases; unmatched bases: 2. CDR3 length equals 16 residues. This CDR3 reads CASSQLAGSSYNEQFF. The CDR3 nucleotides are TGTGCCAGCAGCCAACTAGCGGGGAGCTCCTACAATGAGCAGTTCTTC.

This chain joins TRBV4-1 and TRBJ2-2; D is unresolved. This CDR3 is built from 13 residues. Trimming removed 4 bases from V and 5 bases from J, with 8 bases in between. Germline values: CDR1 MGHRA, CDR2 YSYEKL. Written as DNA, the CDR3 is TGCGCCAGCAGCCTCGCTGTTACCGGGGAGCTGTTTTTT. This gives the protein CASSLAVTGELFF.

The V call is TRBV5-4, the J call TRBJ1-2; no clear D gene. CDR1 and CDR2 (germline): SGHNT, YYREEE (reference sequence). Trimming took off 4 bases at V and 12 bases at J, with 16 bases between the two ends. The CDR3 length is 12 residues. The CDR3, as DNA: TGTGCCAGCAGCGCTAACGACCGTGACGACACCTTC. Amino acids: CASSANDRDDTF.

The rearrangement uses TRBV6-5 and TRBJ2-7; either TRBD1 or TRBD2 may supply D (5 bases each). Germline values: CDR1 MNHEY, CDR2 SVGAGI. The V end was cut by 5 bases, the J end by 2 bases, with 13 bases between. CDR3 length equals 14 residues. The DNA for the CDR3 is TGTGCCAGCAGTGGTAGGGGACGGACCTACGAGCAGTACTTC. Its protein product is CASSGRGRTYEQYF.

This chain joins TRBV6-5 and TRBJ2-2; a weak D match, TRBD1 (5 bases). The V and J ends lost 0 bases and 9 bases respectively, with 14 bases between them. Germline V CDR1 and CDR2: MNHEY, SVGAGI. The CDR3 is 15 amino acids. CDR3 amino acids: CASSYSGQGNRELFF. Here the CDR3 DNA reads TGTGCCAGCAGTTACTCGGGGCAGGGTAACAGGGAGCTGTTTTTT.

There are a few counts of this clone. Other DNA sequences in the same sample also yield this CDR3. J is TRBJ1-5 and V is TRBV28, with a weak D call TRBD1 (6 bases). V was cut by 2 bases and J by 7 bases, with 6 bases left in between. This CDR3 spans 12 amino acids. Germline V lookup: CDR1 MDHEN, CDR2 SYDVKM. CDR3 DNA: TGTGCCAGCAGTTTAGGGGGCCAGCCCCAGCATTTT. Protein: CASSLGGQPQHF. The whole variable domain, filled in from reference TRBV28 and TRBJ1-5, reads DVKVTQSSRYLVKRTGEKVFLECVQDMDHENMFWYRQDPGLGLRLIYFSYDVKMKEKGDIPEGYSVSREKKERFSLILESASTNQTSMYLCASSLGGQPQHFGDGTRLSIL.

The V gene is TRBV19, the J gene TRBJ2-1, with 11 bases matching TRBD2. Unmatched junction bases numbered 10, after V lost 0 bases and J lost 0 bases. The germline V gene encodes CDR1 LNHDA and CDR2 SQIVND (reference sequence). The CDR3 spans 20 residues. CDR3 bases: TGTGCCAGTAGTATAGATGCCCGGCGGCTAGCGGGAGGCTCCTACAATGAGCAGTTCTTC. It encodes CASSIDARRLAGGSYNEQFF.

This clone showed up just once. The chain recombines TRBV7-9 with TRBJ2-1; 7 bases match TRBD1. CDR3 length equals 15 residues. Germline values: CDR1 SEHNR, CDR2 FQNEAQ (reference sequence). Unmatched junction bases numbered 11, after V lost 4 bases and J lost 8 bases. The CDR3 region is CASSSGQASVDEQFF. The CDR3 coding sequence is TGTGCCAGCAGCTCAGGACAGGCCTCGGTCGATGAGCAGTTCTTC.

A note on this clone: This sample also contains other DNA sequences that code for the same CDR3. The genes are TRBV5-1 and TRBJ2-5, with D possibly TRBD2 on 5 matching bases. CDR3 size: 14 residues. V lost 0 bases and J lost 5, with 11 bases in between. The germline gives CDR1 SGHRS, CDR2 YFSETQ. The CDR3 DNA is TGCGCCAGCAGCTTGGTTCGGGAAGGCGAGACCCAGTACTTC. Its protein product is CASSLVREGETQYF.

This chain uses TRBV5-1 with TRBJ2-1, with 10 positions matching TRBD2. This CDR3 comprises 13 residues. Germline V CDR1 and CDR2: SGHRS, YFSETQ. With 5 bases clipped from V and 5 bases from J, the junction kept 1 base outside the gene matches. CDR3 protein: CASRTSGNNEQFF. The CDR3 coding sequence is TGCGCCAGCAGAACTAGCGGGAACAATGAGCAGTTCTTC. Using reference TRBV5-1 and TRBJ2-1 for the parts outside the CDR3, the full variable domain is KAGVTQTPRYLIKTRGQQVTLSCSPISGHRSVSWYQQTPGQGLQFLFEYFSETQRNKGNFPGRFSGRQFSNSRSEMNVSTLELGDSALYLCASRTSGNNEQFFGPGTRLTVL.

The chain is built from TRBV7-2 and TRBJ1-4, with D hard to call. Germline V gene sequence: CDR1 SGHTA, CDR2 FQGNSA. The CDR3 is made up of 16 amino acids. V lost 0 bases, J lost 3 bases, and 11 bases lay in between. The CDR3 spells CASSLAHGEANEKLFF. The CDR3 nucleotides are TGTGCCAGCAGCTTAGCGCACGGGGAGGCTAATGAAAAACTGTTTTTT.

The CDR3 region is CASSRRSTGPYNEQFF. Here the CDR3 DNA reads TGCGCCAGCAGCCGAAGGAGCACAGGGCCCTACAATGAGCAGTTCTTC. The chain links TRBV4-3 to TRBJ2-1, with D possibly being TRBD1 (6 bases). Germline values: CDR1 LGHNA, CDR2 YSLEER. The CDR3 totals 16 residues. Trimming shortened V by 4 bases and J by 2 bases, and 15 bases separated the two germline ends.

This clone appeared a single time. The chain couples TRBV7-9 to TRBJ2-7; D ambiguous. The CDR3 contains 12 residues. Trimming shortened V by 1 base and J by 5 bases, and 6 bases separated the two germline ends. Germline V gives CDR1 SEHNR, CDR2 FQNEAQ (reference sequence). CDR3 DNA sequence: TGTGCCAGCAGCTTAGTCAGCCACGAGCAGTACTTC. Amino acid sequence: CASSLVSHEQYF. The whole variable domain, filled in from reference TRBV7-9 and TRBJ2-7, reads DTGVSQNPRHKITKRGQNVTFRCDPISEHNRLYWYRQTLGQGPEFLTYFQNEAQLEKSRLLSDRFSAERPKGSFSTLEIQRTEQGDSAMYLCASSLVSHEQYFGPGTRLTVT.

The chain carries TRBV5-1 and TRBJ2-5, with TRBD1 identical over 9 bases. The J call is uncertain, as TRBJ2-7 better fits the DNA end. Looked up from germline, CDR1 is SGHRS and CDR2 is YFSETQ. The CDR3 runs 17 residues. Here the CDR3 reads CASSDNPTGGASGEQYF. The CDR3 nucleotides are TGCGCCAGCAGCGACAACCCTACAGGGGGCGCTTCGGGCGAGCAGTACTTC.

This chain joins TRBV28 and TRBJ2-7; the D is unclear. Germline V CDR1 and CDR2: MDHEN, SYDVKM. V was shortened by 3 bases and J by 9 bases, with 12 bases between the two germline ends. This CDR3 spans 12 amino acids. CDR3 bases: TGTGCCAGCAGTTTTGGTCTAGTCGCGCAGTACTTC. This encodes CASSFGLVAQYF.

This clone has just a few counts. The chain recombines TRBV5-4 with TRBJ1-1, with D maybe TRBD1 (6 bases). V was cut by 3 bases and J by 4 bases, with 10 bases left in between. Germline CDR1 SGHNT, CDR2 YYREEE (reference sequence). The CDR3 consists of 13 residues. The CDR3 sequence: CASSSQGGTEAFF. In nucleotides, the CDR3 is TGTGCCAGCAGCTCACAGGGAGGCACTGAAGCTTTCTTT.

With regard to this clone: The sample holds other DNA sequences that translate to the same CDR3. The chain uses TRBV7-2 and TRBJ2-3; D might be TRBD2 (6 bases). The germline V and J ends were trimmed by 1 base and 4 bases, with 9 bases remaining between them. Germline assignment: CDR1 SGHTA and CDR2 FQGNSA. The CDR3 is made up of 14 amino acids. CDR3 sequence reads: CASSLGIAADTQYF. The DNA of the CDR3 is TGTGCCAGCAGCTTAGGAATAGCGGCAGATACGCAGTATTTT.

The gene calls are TRBV29-1 and TRBJ1-1, with TRBD1 matching 7 bases. Trimming removed 4 bases from V and 4 bases from J; junction bases left unmatched: 6. The CDR3 has 13 residues. Per the germline V gene, CDR1 is SQVTM and CDR2 is ANQGSEA. The CDR3 loop is CSVGDRVVTEAFF. The CDR3 DNA follows: TGCAGCGTTGGAGACAGGGTCGTCACTGAAGCTTTCTTT.